This TCR beta chain was sequenced for a study of CXCR3-negative and CXCR3-positive naive CD8 T cells (dated by TCRdb to the late 2010s). About the full investigation: In total, some 140 million TRB reads were obtained, which works out to roughly 1.5 +/- 0.3 million reads per library. Data from around 11 donors, pooled across two independent experiments, went into the diversity and physicochemical repertoire analyses. Naive subsets from about five donors and memory cells from 3 donors were included in the TRBV-TRBJ cluster analysis. Study-wide conclusions, independent of this receptor: Similar TRBV-TRBJ usage was shown by naive CXCR3-negative and CXCR3-positive cells from the same donor, whereas distinct patterns were shown by memory cells. Compared with CXCR3-negative naive cells, CXCR3-positive naive cells had TRB CDR3s with higher hydrophobicity (lower Kidera factor 4), lower energy, and higher strength and volume indices. Surface CD5, linked to self-reactivity in mice, was comparable between naive subsets; TCR interaction strength was therefore also inferred from TRB CDR3 physicochemical properties. Comparably high repertoire diversity was found in both naive subsets, whereas much lower repertoire diversity was found in memory CD8+ T cells. Freshly isolated PBMCs were used for most assays because CXCR3 expression partially decreased after cryopreservation.

For every CD8+ T cell subset, around 300,000 cells were flow-sorted straight into RLT lysis buffer, and each subset was sorted in triplicate. To exclude memory contaminants, naive CD8+ T cells were stringently defined as CD45RO-CCR7+CD27+CD95-. Peripheral blood mononuclear cells were isolated from buffy coats using standard density gradient centrifugation. A FACSAria III was used to flow-sort naive CXCR3-negative and CXCR3-positive CD8+ T cells. An RNeasy Mini Kit was used to extract total RNA from the sorted cells. From the cysteine up to the phenylalanine, the CDR3 has a length of 12 residues. A DNA sequence was not provided. Sequencing relied on a NextSeq 550. The Human TCR Profiling Kit (MiLaboratory) was used to prepare UMI-labeled 5' RACE TRB cDNA libraries. The full amount of extracted RNA was used for cDNA synthesis, and the full amount of resulting cDNA was used for PCR amplification. Libraries were prepared in parallel with an identical number of PCR cycles. In the source study's methods: MIGEC and MiXCR extracted about 57,000 +/- 9,900 unique UMI-labeled TRB cDNA molecules per library, requiring at least two reads per UMI. On average, each library contained 40,000 +/- 10,000 functional in-frame TRB CDR3 nucleotide clonotypes without stop codons. After downsampling to 5000 UMI-labeled TRB molecules per sample, diversity metrics such as normalized Shannon-Wiener and Chao1 were calculated in VDJtools. Clonotype-size-weighted physicochemical properties of the central five CDR3 residues (interaction energy, strength, volume and Kidera factor 4) were computed in VDJtools. Once TCRdb had reprocessed the reads, it stored one entry per CDR3 protein sequence and supplied no DNA. The V and J calls come from TCRdb's annotation, not from the publication. The sample's records list around 88,000 distinct CDR3 sequences. The ten largest clones represent less than 1% of the sample.

Concerning this clonotype itself: Its antigen is unknown.

The receptor comes from a human donor in good health. Some clones in this sample may be carry-over from other donors' samples. Recombination joined TRBV12-3 or TRBV12-4 with TRBJ1-1; the TCRdb call, TRBD1, lacks DNA for checking. Specimen: naive CXCR3+ CD8+ T cells from blood. The cell subset or site label for this specimen denotes: CD45RO-CCR7+CD27+CD95- naive CD8+ T cells expressing CXCR3 (TNR3+). Here the CDR3 is given as CASSLPGREAFF.